The rows below give T cell receptor beta chains drawn from one sample of a study of early T cells in non-severe SARS-CoV-2 infection. In TCRdb, the 5' RACE reads were re-called with MiXCR into one record per CDR3 protein. The data hold 56,000 or so distinct CDR3 sequences, with approximately 10% observed a single time. Specimen: whole blood. Receptor source: an adult who was a healthcare worker with PCR-confirmed SARS-CoV-2 infection or an uninfected control (not recorded which). The conserved cysteine and the conserved F or W are not part of the CDR3 here. Fields, in order: V gene, D gene, J gene, CDR3 protein. The D gene is left open where the match is weak.

TRBV7-9	TRBD2	TRBJ2-2	ASSPTSGTIGELF
TRBV7-3	NA	TRBJ2-1	ASSLTTINEQF
TRBV6-2/TRBV6-3	NA	TRBJ2-3	ASSYLAEPFTDTQY
TRBV11-2	TRBD1	TRBJ2-7	ASRSDRETPYEQY
TRBV29-1	NA	TRBJ2-5	SVEPATESQETQY
TRBV7-2	NA	TRBJ1-1	ASSKDSFEAF
TRBV12-3/TRBV12-4	NA	TRBJ1-1	ASILGGHTEAF
TRBV18	NA	TRBJ1-2	ASSPEAGIYGYT
TRBV6-2/TRBV6-3	NA	TRBJ2-5	ASSYERGQETQY
TRBV27	NA	TRBJ2-7	ASSSDYSYEQY
TRBV11-2	NA	TRBJ1-2	ASSLGQLRIYGYT
TRBV4-1	NA	TRBJ1-2	ASSPGQSFDDYGYT
TRBV11-2	NA	TRBJ2-7	ASSLEGPGTSYEQY
TRBV29-1	NA	TRBJ2-1	SVLSQGNEQF
TRBV7-2	TRBD2	TRBJ2-3	ASNWGGGRQDTQY
TRBV2	NA	TRBJ2-7	ASSEEGYEQY
TRBV24-1	NA	TRBJ2-1	ATSDAGYNEQF
TRBV25-1	NA	TRBJ1-1	ASTEPGQNTEAF
TRBV28	NA	TRBJ2-7	ASSLAGSSYEQY
TRBV7-8	NA	TRBJ1-4	ASSPFGHRTNEKLF
TRBV6-1	NA	TRBJ2-2	ASSYEIVANTGELF
TRBV7-2	NA	TRBJ2-1	ASSPGLQNLRHYNEQF
TRBV4-1	NA	TRBJ1-2	ASSQEDGSYGYT
TRBV6-2/TRBV6-3	TRBD2	TRBJ2-1	ASTLFGLAVDEQF
TRBV21-1	NA	TRBJ1-1	ASSKELASKNTEAF
TRBV20-1	NA	TRBJ2-1	SAKGLTSDEQF
TRBV20-1	NA	TRBJ1-1	SAIGQLNTEAF
TRBV4-1	NA	TRBJ2-3	ASSRGPGDGSTDTQY
TRBV5-1	NA	TRBJ2-3	ASSSTADTQY
TRBV11-2	TRBD2	TRBJ2-7	ASSALRTSGRGNEQY
TRBV5-8	TRBD1	TRBJ2-3	ASSATGGGRTDTQY
TRBV29-1	NA	TRBJ2-1	SVGGNEQF
TRBV6-6	TRBD2	TRBJ2-1	ASSYVAGGPVEQF
TRBV29-1	NA	TRBJ1-1	SVNMNTEAF
TRBV5-4	TRBD1	TRBJ1-2	ASRKRTGEGYT
TRBV15	TRBD2	TRBJ2-1	ATSPLPPSGRVSYNEQF
TRBV6-2/TRBV6-3	TRBD2	TRBJ2-7	ASRPRLAEPPYEQY
TRBV5-4	NA	TRBJ2-7	ASSTGDTYEQY
TRBV12-3/TRBV12-4	TRBD1	TRBJ1-3	ASSYRGLDNTIY
TRBV11-3	NA	TRBJ2-2	ASTTDTTGELF
TRBV11-2	NA	TRBJ2-7	ASSLGGLVAYEQY
TRBV24-1	NA	TRBJ2-7	ATSDGGANSYEQY